Listed below are T cell receptor beta chains from one sample, sequenced in a study of blood T cell repertoires in COVID-19. Clones were sequenced by immunoSEQ multiplex PCR, and TCRdb holds only the in-frame ones, with some missing. The table lists approximately 240,000 clones, roughly 87% of them singletons. Input material: PBMCs or T cells enriched from blood (not recorded which). The origin of the receptors is a woman aged 25-40 years with acute COVID-19. CDR3s include the opening cysteine and the closing phenylalanine or tryptophan. The order of the fields is D gene, V gene, clone size, J gene, CDR3 protein, CDR3 DNA. A D gene is named only where the DNA matches it firmly. A row's size may be missing; if present it is once, few, many or a size class.

TRBD2	TRBV7-9	.	TRBJ2-1	CASSFRGQAGAREQFF	TGTGCCAGCAGCTTCCGCGGGCAAGCGGGAGCTCGGGAGCAGTTCTTC
TRBD1	TRBV19	.	TRBJ1-1	CASSRTGPMNTEAFF	TGTGCCAGTAGCCGGACAGGGCCCATGAACACTGAAGCTTTCTTT
TRBD1	TRBV12-3/TRBV12-4	once	TRBJ1-5	CASNPGGNQPQHF	TGTGCCAGCAATCCAGGGGGGAATCAGCCCCAGCATTTT
.	TRBV2	.	TRBJ1-6	CAIVAVKEGSPLHF	TGTGCGATCGTCGCGGTGAAGGAGGGTTCACCCCTCCACTTT
TRBD1	TRBV30	.	TRBJ2-5	CAWKDRVIQETQYF	TGTGCCTGGAAAGACAGGGTGATTCAAGAGACCCAGTACTTC
TRBD1	TRBV5-1	.	TRBJ1-3	CASSPGTDSGNTIYF	TGCGCCAGCAGCCCGGGGACAGACTCTGGAAACACCATATATTTT
.	TRBV11-2	.	TRBJ2-3	CASSSGGPFRTDTQYF	TGTGCCAGCAGCTCCGGGGGGCCCTTTAGGACAGATACGCAGTATTTT
.	TRBV15	.	TRBJ1-4	CATSKSDSYNEKLFF	TGTGCCACCAGCAAGAGTGACAGTTATAATGAAAAACTGTTTTTT
.	TRBV7-6	.	TRBJ1-4	CASSLERTANEKLFF	TGTGCCAGCAGCTTAGAAAGGACAGCTAATGAAAAACTGTTTTTT
TRBD1	TRBV7-9	.	TRBJ1-1	CASSLGAGGYEAFF	TGTGCCAGCAGCTTGGGGGCAGGGGGCTATGAAGCTTTCTTT
.	TRBV6-5	.	TRBJ1-1	CASSPGGGRPEAFF	TGTGCCAGCAGTCCCGGTGGGGGGAGGCCTGAAGCTTTCTTT
.	TRBV25-1	.	TRBJ1-5	CASSGIGANQPQHF	TGTGCCAGCAGTGGGATAGGGGCCAATCAGCCCCAGCATTTT
TRBD2	TRBV28	.	TRBJ2-1	CASSYPAGGRVEQFF	TGTGCCAGCAGTTACCCGGCGGGGGGGCGTGTTGAGCAGTTCTTC